This T cell receptor beta chain was sequenced in a study of T cell responses to AZD1222 COVID-19 vaccine. Notes on the study in general: Spike was spanned by vaccine-associated CD4 TCRs, which were dominant at 160-218 and 743-854. Targeting of unmutated variant regions was reportedly seen in nearly half of spike-specific TCRs.

Generated by immunoSEQ multiplex PCR, the TCRdb table keeps only in-frame clones and is missing some. The profile shows more than 85,000 clones, around nine tenths of them singletons. Germline V lookup: CDR1 LGHNT, CDR2 FRNRAP. There are 17 residues in the CDR3. V trimming: 2 bases; J trimming: 4 bases; junction bases outside the gene matches: 10. As for this clone: Antigen unknown.

The J gene is TRBJ1-2, the V gene TRBV12-5; TRBD1 matches 10 bases. Specimen: peripheral blood, collected on day 0 of AZD1222 vaccination. The receptor comes from an adult in good health. The DNA of the CDR3 is TGTGCTAGTGGTTTGATGACAACCGGGACAGGGGTCTATGGCTACACCTTC. It specifies CASGLMTTGTGVYGYTF.